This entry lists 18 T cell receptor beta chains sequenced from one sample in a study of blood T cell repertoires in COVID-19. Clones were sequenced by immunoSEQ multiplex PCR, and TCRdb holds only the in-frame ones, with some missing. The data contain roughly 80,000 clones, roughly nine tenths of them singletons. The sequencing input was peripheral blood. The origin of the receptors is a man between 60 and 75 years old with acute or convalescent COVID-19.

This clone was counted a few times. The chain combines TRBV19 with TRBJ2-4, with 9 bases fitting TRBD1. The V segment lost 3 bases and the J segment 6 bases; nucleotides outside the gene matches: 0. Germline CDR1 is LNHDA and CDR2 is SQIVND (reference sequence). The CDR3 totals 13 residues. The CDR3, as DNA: TGTGCCAGTAGTATGGACAGGGGAAACATTCAGTACTTC. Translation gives CASSMDRGNIQYF.

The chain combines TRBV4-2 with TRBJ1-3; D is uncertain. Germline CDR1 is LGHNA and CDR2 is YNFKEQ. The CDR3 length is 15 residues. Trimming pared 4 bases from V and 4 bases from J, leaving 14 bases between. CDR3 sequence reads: CASSPREGEGNTIYF. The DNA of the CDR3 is TGTGCCAGCAGCCCGCGCGAGGGTGAAGGAAACACCATATATTTT.

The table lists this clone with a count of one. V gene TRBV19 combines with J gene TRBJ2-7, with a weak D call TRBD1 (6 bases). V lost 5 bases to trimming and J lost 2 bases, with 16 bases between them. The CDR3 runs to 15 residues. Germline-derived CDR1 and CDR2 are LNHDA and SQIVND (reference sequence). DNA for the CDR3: TGTGCCAGTAGTCAAGAGGGGGACACCACCTACGAGCAGTACTTC. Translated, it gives CASSQEGDTTYEQYF.

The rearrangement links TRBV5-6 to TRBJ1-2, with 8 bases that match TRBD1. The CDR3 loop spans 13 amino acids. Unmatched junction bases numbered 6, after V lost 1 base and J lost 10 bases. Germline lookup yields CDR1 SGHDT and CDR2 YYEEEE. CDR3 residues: CASSLTGGINYTF. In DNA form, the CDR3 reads TGTGCCAGCAGCTTGACAGGGGGGATTAACTACACCTTC.

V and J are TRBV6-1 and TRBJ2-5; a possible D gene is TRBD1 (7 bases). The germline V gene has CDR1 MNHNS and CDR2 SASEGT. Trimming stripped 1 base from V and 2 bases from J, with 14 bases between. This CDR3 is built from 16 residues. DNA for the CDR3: TGTGCCAGCAGTGAAGTGGCAGGGGGGAGGCAAGAGACCCAGTACTTC. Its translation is CASSEVAGGRQETQYF.

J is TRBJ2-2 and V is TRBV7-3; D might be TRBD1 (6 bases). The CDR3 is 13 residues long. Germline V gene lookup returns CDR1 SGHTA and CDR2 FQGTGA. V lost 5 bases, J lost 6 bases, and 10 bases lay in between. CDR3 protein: CASSQQGPGELFF. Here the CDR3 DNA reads TGTGCCAGCAGCCAACAGGGTCCCGGGGAGCTGTTTTTT.

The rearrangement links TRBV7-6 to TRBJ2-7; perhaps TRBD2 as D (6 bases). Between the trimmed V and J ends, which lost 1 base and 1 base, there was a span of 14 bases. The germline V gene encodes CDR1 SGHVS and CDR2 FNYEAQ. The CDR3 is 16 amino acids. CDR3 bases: TGTGCCAGCAGCTTAGGGGAGGTAGCGAGATCCTACGAGCAGTACTTC. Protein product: CASSLGEVARSYEQYF.

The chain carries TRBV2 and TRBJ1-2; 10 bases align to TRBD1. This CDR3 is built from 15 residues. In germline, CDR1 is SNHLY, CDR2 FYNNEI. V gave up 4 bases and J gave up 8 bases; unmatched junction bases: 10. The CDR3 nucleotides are TGTGCCAGCAGTGGGTTCGGGACAGGGGATGACGGCTACACCTTC. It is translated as CASSGFGTGDDGYTF. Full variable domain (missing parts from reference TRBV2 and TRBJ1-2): EPEVTQTPSHQVTQMGQEVILRCVPISNHLYFYWYRQILGQKVEFLVSFYNNEISEKSEIFDDQFSVERPDGSNFTLKIRSTKLEDSAMYFCASSGFGTGDDGYTFGSGTRLTVV.

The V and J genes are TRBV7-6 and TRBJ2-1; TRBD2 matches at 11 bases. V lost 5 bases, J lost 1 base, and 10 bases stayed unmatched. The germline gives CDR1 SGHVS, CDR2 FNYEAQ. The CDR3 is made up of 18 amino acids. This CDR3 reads CASSPRGTSGHSYNEQFF. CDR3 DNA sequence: TGTGCCAGCAGCCCACGAGGGACTAGCGGCCATTCCTACAATGAGCAGTTCTTC.

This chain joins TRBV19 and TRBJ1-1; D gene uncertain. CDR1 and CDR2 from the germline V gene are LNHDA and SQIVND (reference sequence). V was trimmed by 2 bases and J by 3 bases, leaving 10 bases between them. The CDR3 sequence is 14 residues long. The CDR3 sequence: CASSITTGDTEAFF. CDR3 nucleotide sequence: TGTGCCAGTAGTATAACTACCGGGGACACTGAAGCTTTCTTT.

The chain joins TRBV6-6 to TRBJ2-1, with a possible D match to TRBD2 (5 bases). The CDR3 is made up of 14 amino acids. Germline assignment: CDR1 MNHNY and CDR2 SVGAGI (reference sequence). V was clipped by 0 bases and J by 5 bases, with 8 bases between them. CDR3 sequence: CASSYSGLHNEQFF. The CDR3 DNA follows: TGTGCCAGCAGTTACTCCGGACTCCACAATGAGCAGTTCTTC.

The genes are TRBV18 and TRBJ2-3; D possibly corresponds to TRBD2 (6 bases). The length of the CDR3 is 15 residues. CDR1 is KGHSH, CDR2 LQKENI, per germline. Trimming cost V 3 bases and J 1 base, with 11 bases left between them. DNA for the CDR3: TGTGCCAGCTCACCTCGTATAGCGGGCACAGATACGCAGTATTTT. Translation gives CASSPRIAGTDTQYF.

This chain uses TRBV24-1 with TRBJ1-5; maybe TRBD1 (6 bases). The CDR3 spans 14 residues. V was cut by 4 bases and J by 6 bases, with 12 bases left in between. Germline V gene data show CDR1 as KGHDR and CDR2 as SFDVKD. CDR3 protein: CATSDREGGQPQHF. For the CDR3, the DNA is TGTGCCACCAGTGACAGGGAGGGGGGTCAGCCCCAGCATTTT.

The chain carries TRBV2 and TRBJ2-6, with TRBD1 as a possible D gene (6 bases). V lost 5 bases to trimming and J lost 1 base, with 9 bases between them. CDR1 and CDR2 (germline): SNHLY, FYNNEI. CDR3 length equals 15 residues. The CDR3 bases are TGTGCCAGCAGTATGGACAGATCTGGGGCCAACGTCCTGACTTTC. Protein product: CASSMDRSGANVLTF.

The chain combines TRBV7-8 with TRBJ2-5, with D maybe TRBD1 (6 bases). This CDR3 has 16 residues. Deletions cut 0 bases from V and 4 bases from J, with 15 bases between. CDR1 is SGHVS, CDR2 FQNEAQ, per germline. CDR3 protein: CASSLALQGRTETQYF. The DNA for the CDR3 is TGTGCCAGCAGCTTAGCACTGCAGGGGAGAACAGAGACCCAGTACTTC.

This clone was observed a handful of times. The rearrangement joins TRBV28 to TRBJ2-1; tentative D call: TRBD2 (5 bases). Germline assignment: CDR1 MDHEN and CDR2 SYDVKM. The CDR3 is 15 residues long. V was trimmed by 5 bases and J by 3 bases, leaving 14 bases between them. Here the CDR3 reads CASSPLRGVYNEQFF. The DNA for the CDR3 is TGTGCCAGCAGTCCACTTCGGGGAGTCTACAATGAGCAGTTCTTC.

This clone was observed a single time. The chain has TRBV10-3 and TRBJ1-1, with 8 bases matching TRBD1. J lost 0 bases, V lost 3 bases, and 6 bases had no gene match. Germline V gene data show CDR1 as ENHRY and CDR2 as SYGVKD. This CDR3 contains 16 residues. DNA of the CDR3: TGTGCCATCAGTGATCGACAGGGGATAATGAACACTGAAGCTTTCTTT. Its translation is CAISDRQGIMNTEAFF.

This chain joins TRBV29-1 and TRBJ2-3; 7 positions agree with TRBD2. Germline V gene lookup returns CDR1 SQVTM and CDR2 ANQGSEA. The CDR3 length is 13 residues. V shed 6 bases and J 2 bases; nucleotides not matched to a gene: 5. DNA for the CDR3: TGCAGCGTATGGCGGGAGAACACAGATACGCAGTATTTT. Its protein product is CSVWRENTDTQYF.